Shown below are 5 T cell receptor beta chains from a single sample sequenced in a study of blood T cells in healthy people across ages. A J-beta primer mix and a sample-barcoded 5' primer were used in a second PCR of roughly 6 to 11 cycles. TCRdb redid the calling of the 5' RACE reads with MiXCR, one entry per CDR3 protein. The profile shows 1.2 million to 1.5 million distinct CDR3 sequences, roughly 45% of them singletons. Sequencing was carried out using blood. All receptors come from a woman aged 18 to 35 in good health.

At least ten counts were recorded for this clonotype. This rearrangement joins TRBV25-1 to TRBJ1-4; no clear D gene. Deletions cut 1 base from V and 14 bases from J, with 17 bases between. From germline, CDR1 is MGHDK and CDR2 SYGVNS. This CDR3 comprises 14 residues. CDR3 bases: TGTGCCAGCAGTGAATCAGCCGAGGCAGCCGACCTGTTTTTT. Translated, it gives CASSESAEAADLFF.

CDR3 sequence (DNA): TGTGCCAGCAGTGGCGGGGGGCTCACTGAAGCTTTCTTT. This translates into CASSGGGLTEAFF. This chain uses TRBV6-5 with TRBJ1-1, with D tentatively TRBD1 (6 bases). This CDR3 comprises 13 residues. V lost 5 bases to trimming and J lost 4 bases, with 11 bases between them. Germline CDR1 reads MNHEY; CDR2 reads SVGAGI.

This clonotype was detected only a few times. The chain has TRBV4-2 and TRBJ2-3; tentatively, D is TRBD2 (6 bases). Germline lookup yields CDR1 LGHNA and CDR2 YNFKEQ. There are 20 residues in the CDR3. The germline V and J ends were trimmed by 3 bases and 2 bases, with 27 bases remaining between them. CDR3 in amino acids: CASSHGNSHGTSDYTDTQYF. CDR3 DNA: TGTGCCAGCAGCCACGGCAACTCTCATGGGACTTCCGACTACACAGATACGCAGTATTTT.

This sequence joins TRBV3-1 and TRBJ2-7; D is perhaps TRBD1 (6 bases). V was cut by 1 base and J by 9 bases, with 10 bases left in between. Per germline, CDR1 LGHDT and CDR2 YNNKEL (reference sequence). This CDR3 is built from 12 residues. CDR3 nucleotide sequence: TGTGCCAGCAGCCAAGTCCAGGGGTTGCAGTACTTC. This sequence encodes CASSQVQGLQYF.

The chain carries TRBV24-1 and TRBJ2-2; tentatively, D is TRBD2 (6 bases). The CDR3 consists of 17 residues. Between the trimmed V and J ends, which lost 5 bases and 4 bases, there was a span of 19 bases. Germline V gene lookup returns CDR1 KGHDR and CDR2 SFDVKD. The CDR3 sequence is CATSGASGADCTGELFF. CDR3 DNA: TGTGCCACCAGTGGTGCCTCGGGAGCCGACTGCACCGGGGAGCTGTTTTTT.